The 21 T cell receptor beta chains presented below share a single source sample, sequenced in a study of shared clonotypes between healthy human individuals. CD45RO-negative cells were positively selected for CCR7, leaving out terminally differentiated effector memory CD45RA+ cells. Repertoires were generated with immunoSEQ multiplex PCR, while TCRdb's copy carries only in-frame clones and drops some. This sample carries about 2 million clones, about 95% of them seen once, and the ten largest clones take around 1%. The sample was naive CD8+ T cells sorted from blood. The receptors were sampled from a young man in good health.

A few counts support this clone. The genes are TRBV19 and TRBJ1-5, with 7 nucleotides matching TRBD1. Per germline, CDR1 LNHDA and CDR2 SQIVND (reference sequence). The CDR3 is 15 amino acids. Germline trimming cut 2 bases from V and 5 bases from J; bases unmatched to any gene: 6. CDR3: CASSIMGDSDQPQHF. CDR3 coding DNA: TGTGCCAGTAGTATAATGGGGGACAGCGATCAGCCCCAGCATTTT.

A few counts support this clone. The same CDR3 also results from other DNA sequences found in this sample. This chain joins TRBV30 and TRBJ2-7; either TRBD1 or TRBD2 may fit D (6 bases each). V was pared by 3 bases and J by 6 bases, with 9 bases between. CDR1 GTSNPN and CDR2 SVGIG come from the germline V gene (reference sequence). The CDR3 totals 11 residues. This CDR3 reads CAWSRGLEQYF. CDR3 coding DNA: TGTGCCTGGAGCCGGGGGCTCGAGCAGTACTTC.

CDR3 amino acids: CASGGTSGGLRYNEQFF. For the CDR3, the DNA is TGTGCCAGCGGCGGGACTAGCGGGGGCCTTCGTTACAATGAGCAGTTCTTC. The chain is built from TRBV13 and TRBJ2-1, with TRBD2 matching 14 bases. With 8 bases clipped from V and 4 bases from J, the junction kept 10 bases outside the gene matches. CDR3 length: 17 amino acids. Per germline, CDR1 PRHDT and CDR2 FYEKMQ (reference sequence).

Comments on this clone: The same CDR3 can be traced to other DNA sequences in this sample. The chain combines TRBV7-6 with TRBJ2-2; D not certain. Germline loops: CDR1 SGHVS, CDR2 FNYEAQ. The CDR3 length is 13 residues. With 2 bases removed from V and 6 bases from J, the gap between germline ends came to 7 bases. The CDR3 reads CASSLSPSGELFF. The CDR3 nucleotides are TGTGCCAGCAGCTTATCCCCGTCCGGGGAGCTGTTTTTT.

V usage is TRBV6-1 and J usage is TRBJ2-3, with TRBD2 identical over 7 bases. Germline CDR1 reads MNHNS; CDR2 reads SASEGT. This CDR3 comprises 16 residues. The V segment lost 4 bases and the J segment 2 bases; nucleotides outside the gene matches: 9. The CDR3 DNA sequence: TGTGCCAGCAGTGGTTTAGCGGGTTGGGACACAGATACGCAGTATTTT. This codes for CASSGLAGWDTDTQYF.

The chain joins TRBV6-5 to TRBJ2-2, with no clear D. Germline V lookup: CDR1 MNHEY, CDR2 SVGAGI. The V end lost 2 bases, the J end lost 6 bases, and 7 bases lay between the germline ends. The CDR3 covers 13 residues. The CDR3 DNA reads as TGTGCCAGCAGTTACCAGGTCTCCGGGGAGCTGTTTTTT. It specifies CASSYQVSGELFF.

With respect to this clone: Other DNA sequences in this specimen translate into the identical CDR3. The CDR3 region is CASSQDSYEQYF. In DNA, the CDR3 is TGTGCCAGCAGCCAAGATTCCTACGAGCAGTACTTC. The chain couples TRBV4-2 to TRBJ2-7, with D hard to call. This CDR3 is built from 12 residues. CDR1 and CDR2 (germline): LGHNA, YNFKEQ. Between the trimmed V and J ends, which lost 0 bases and 1 base, there was a span of 1 base.

Notes on this clone: A much more abundant neighbour one base away suggests this may be a read error. This sample also contains other DNA sequences that code for the same CDR3. This chain connects TRBV28 to TRBJ1-1; no clear D. The CDR3 is 13 amino acids. Per the germline V gene, CDR1 is MDHEN and CDR2 is SYDVKM. V was pared by 2 bases and J by 1 base, with 5 bases between. CDR3 DNA: TGTGCCAGCAGTTTAGCGGGGAACACTGAAGCTTTCTTT. Its translation is CASSLAGNTEAFF.

This clone occurred once. The chain couples TRBV28 to TRBJ1-3; D ambiguous. Germline loops: CDR1 MDHEN, CDR2 SYDVKM. CDR3 length: 12 amino acids. V was clipped by 6 bases and J by 5 bases, with 8 bases between them. CDR3 in amino acids: CASRPDRNTIYF. CDR3 bases: TGTGCCAGCAGGCCAGACCGAAACACCATATATTTT.

This chain links TRBV30 with TRBJ1-2; D is uncertain. Germline V gene sequence: CDR1 GTSNPN, CDR2 SVGIG (reference sequence). V was cut by 2 bases and J by 7 bases, with 8 bases left in between. This CDR3 is built from 11 residues. The CDR3 region has the DNA TGTGCCTGGAGTAAGGGCGGTGGCTACACCTTC. The encoded protein is CAWSKGGGYTF.

Concerning this clone: This sample includes further DNA sequences coding for the same CDR3. This chain links TRBV28 with TRBJ2-7; D might be TRBD2 (7 bases). Trimming pared 3 bases from V and 3 bases from J, leaving 12 bases between. The CDR3 consists of 14 residues. CDR1 MDHEN and CDR2 SYDVKM come from the germline V gene. CDR3: CASSFRGGVYEQYF. As DNA, the CDR3 is TGTGCCAGCAGTTTTAGGGGGGGCGTCTACGAGCAGTACTTC.

The rearrangement links TRBV19 to TRBJ1-2, with D unclear. CDR3 length equals 11 residues. V was clipped by 9 bases and J by 7 bases, with 12 bases between them. Germline CDR1 and CDR2: LNHDA and SQIVND (reference sequence). The CDR3 sequence: CASREDLGYTF. The CDR3 DNA reads TGTGCCAGCCGGGAGGACCTTGGCTACACCTTC.

The chain combines TRBV10-3 with TRBJ1-2; 7 nucleotides agree with TRBD1. Germline CDR1 ENHRY, CDR2 SYGVKD. V lost 0 bases and J lost 8; bases outside the gene matches: 0. CDR3 size: 12 residues. The CDR3 spells CAISESGGGYTF. DNA of the CDR3: TGTGCCATCAGTGAGTCAGGGGGCGGCTACACCTTC.

The chain links TRBV28 to TRBJ1-4; D is perhaps TRBD1 (5 bases). The CDR3 is 14 residues long. Germline loops: CDR1 MDHEN, CDR2 SYDVKM. The ends were cut back, 6 bases at V and 7 bases at J, with 15 bases in the middle. The CDR3 DNA sequence: TGTGCCAGCAGCTGGAGGGGCTGGAGTGAAAAACTGTTTTTT. Encoded protein: CASSWRGWSEKLFF.

The J gene is TRBJ2-7, the V gene TRBV7-2, with 7 bases lining up with TRBD1. The germline CDR1 and CDR2 sequences are SGHTA and FQGNSA. This CDR3 has 14 amino acids. The V gene end was trimmed by 4 bases and the J gene end by 2 bases; junction bases not matched to a gene: 5. The CDR3 nucleotides are TGTGCCAGCAGCTCCCTTGGGACAGCCTACGAGCAGTACTTC. It encodes CASSSLGTAYEQYF.

The chain carries TRBV28 and TRBJ2-1; D is unresolved. This CDR3 comprises 12 residues. V gave up 8 bases and J gave up 3 bases, with 8 bases separating them. Germline values: CDR1 MDHEN, CDR2 SYDVKM. This CDR3 reads CASLGDYNEQFF. In DNA, the CDR3 is TGTGCCAGCCTAGGTGACTACAATGAGCAGTTCTTC. The full variable domain, rest sourced from reference TRBV28 and TRBJ2-1, is DVKVTQSSRYLVKRTGEKVFLECVQDMDHENMFWYRQDPGLGLRLIYFSYDVKMKEKGDIPEGYSVSREKKERFSLILESASTNQTSMYLCASLGDYNEQFFGPGTRLTVL.

This clone occurred a few times. This rearrangement joins TRBV9 to TRBJ1-2, with D uncertain. The V end was cut by 0 bases, the J end by 2 bases, with 11 bases between. Per germline, CDR1 SGDLS and CDR2 YYNGEE. This CDR3 contains 15 residues. The CDR3 DNA sequence: TGTGCCAGCAGCGTAGCCAAGGTTTCGAACTATGGCTACACCTTC. Its translation: CASSVAKVSNYGYTF.

This chain joins TRBV6-1 and TRBJ2-4; the match to TRBD2 covers 11 bases. The CDR3 contains 15 residues. CDR1 is MNHNS and CDR2 is SASEGT in the germline V gene. With V trimmed by 2 bases and J by 12 bases, 9 bases remained unmatched. CDR3 bases: TGTGCCAGCAGTGAAAGGGGACTAGCGGCCTGGGGTCAGTACTTC. Protein product: CASSERGLAAWGQYF.

Details on this clone: Distinct nucleotide sequences in the sample also encode this CDR3. The V and J genes are TRBV5-1 and TRBJ2-3; 12 bases match TRBD2. V lost 0 bases and J lost 6; bases outside the gene matches: 5. Germline V gene sequence: CDR1 SGHRS, CDR2 YFSETQ. There are 16 residues in the CDR3. Here the CDR3 DNA reads TGCGCCAGCAGCTTGGCTAGCGGGGGGGCCATCGATACGCAGTATTTT. This gives the protein CASSLASGGAIDTQYF.

This chain joins TRBV19 and TRBJ2-1; tentatively, D is TRBD1 (5 bases). The V gene lost 7 bases and the J gene lost 8 bases, with 15 bases spanning the gap. Germline-derived CDR1 and CDR2 are LNHDA and SQIVND (reference sequence). The CDR3 is made up of 13 amino acids. CDR3 sequence: CASIRAGSDEQFF. CDR3 nucleotide sequence: TGTGCCAGTATAAGGGCAGGGTCGGATGAGCAGTTCTTC. The whole variable domain, remainder taken from reference TRBV19 and TRBJ2-1, is DGGITQSPKYLFRKEGQNVTLSCEQNLNHDAMYWYRQDPGQGLRLIYYSQIVNDFQKGDIAEGYSVSREKKESFPLTVTSAQKNPTAFYLCASIRAGSDEQFFGPGTRLTVL.

This clone came up once. The genes are TRBV5-1 and TRBJ1-2; D is uncertain. V lost 0 bases to trimming and J lost 4 bases, with 7 bases between them. This CDR3 region has 13 residues. CDR1 is SGHRS, CDR2 YFSETQ, per germline. CDR3 DNA: TGCGCCAGCAGCTTGGTGGGTGGCTATGGCTACACCTTC. Encoded protein: CASSLVGGYGYTF. The entire variable domain, with the rest obtained from reference TRBV5-1 and TRBJ1-2, is as follows: KAGVTQTPRYLIKTRGQQVTLSCSPISGHRSVSWYQQTPGQGLQFLFEYFSETQRNKGNFPGRFSGRQFSNSRSEMNVSTLELGDSALYLCASSLVGGYGYTFGSGTRLTVV.